The rows below give T cell receptor beta chains drawn from one sample of a study of T-cell reconstitution after alpha-beta-depleted transplantation in children. MiXCR, run by TCRdb on the PCR reads, gives a single entry per CDR3 protein. Of fewer than 250,000 distinct CDR3 sequences in the sample, approximately 15% were seen once. The starting material was PBMCs, mostly from graft donor cells, obtained 360 days after TCRalphabeta/CD19-depleted stem cell transplant. The receptor set was obtained from a male patient aged 2-15 years who had a stem cell transplant for acute lymphoblastic leukemia, so the T cells may come from the graft donor. Both conserved end residues are part of each CDR3. D genes are given only for firm matches. Size tells how often a clone was seen (once, few, many) or the class of an expanded clone, and some rows leave it out.

D: .
J: TRBJ1-4
V: TRBV20-1
size: .
CDR3: CSAHRSGATNEKLFF
DNA: TGCAGTGCCCATCGCTCGGGGGCAACTAATGAAAAACTGTTTTTT

D: TRBD2
J: TRBJ2-5
V: TRBV6-5
size: few
CDR3: CASSSSLAVETQYF
DNA: TGTGCCAGCAGTTCCTCTCTAGCGGTTGAGACCCAGTACTTC

D: .
J: TRBJ1-2
V: TRBV6-5
size: few
CDR3: CASSYSWARGGYTF
DNA: TGTGCCAGCAGTTACTCGTGGGCCCGGGGTGGCTACACCTTC

D: .
J: TRBJ2-2
V: TRBV4-1
size: .
CDR3: CASSQDIDYDTGELFF
DNA: TGCGCCAGCAGCCAAGATATTGACTACGACACCGGGGAGCTGTTTTTT

D: .
J: TRBJ2-7
V: TRBV29-1
size: .
CDR3: CSAGGGNSYEQYF
DNA: TGCAGCGCCGGGGGAGGAAACTCCTACGAGCAGTACTTC

D: TRBD1
J: TRBJ1-1
V: TRBV12-3/TRBV12-4
size: .
CDR3: CASSFSAGTGNTEAFF
DNA: TGTGCCAGCAGTTTTTCGGCCGGGACAGGGAACACTGAAGCTTTCTTT

D: TRBD2
J: TRBJ2-1
V: TRBV30
size: few
CDR3: CAWSSGGLNNEQFF
DNA: TGTGCCTGGAGCTCGGGGGGGCTAAACAATGAGCAGTTCTTC

D: .
J: TRBJ1-1
V: TRBV12-3/TRBV12-4
size: .
CDR3: CASSSVGNTEAFF
DNA: TGTGCCAGCAGCTCCGTAGGGAACACTGAAGCTTTCTTT

D: TRBD1
J: TRBJ2-7
V: TRBV11-2
size: many
CDR3: CASRLGTGTYEQYF
DNA: TGTGCCAGCCGGCTCGGGACAGGGACTTACGAGCAGTACTTC

D: .
J: TRBJ2-5
V: TRBV30
size: few
CDR3: CAWSVLSGKQETQYF
DNA: TGTGCCTGGAGTGTACTCAGCGGCAAGCAAGAGACCCAGTACTTC

D: TRBD1
J: TRBJ1-6
V: TRBV6-5
size: few
CDR3: CASSYVKWQGASPLHF
DNA: TGTGCCAGCAGTTACGTGAAGTGGCAGGGGGCTTCACCCCTCCACTTT

D: .
J: TRBJ2-7
V: TRBV4-3
size: .
CDR3: CASSQDYAGTYEQYF
DNA: TGCGCCAGCAGCCAAGATTATGCAGGGACTTACGAGCAGTACTTC

D: .
J: TRBJ2-7
V: TRBV20-1
size: many
CDR3: CSARDQGDEQYF
DNA: TGCAGTGCTAGAGATCAAGGCGACGAGCAGTACTTC